Listed here are 5 T cell receptor beta chains from one sample, sequenced in a study of OX40 agonist ivuxolimab in advanced cancers. Assay used: immunoSEQ multiplex PCR; TCRdb lists only in-frame clones, some missing. Of about 80,000 clones listed, 92% were seen once; the top ten hold over 8.5%. The sample here was CD4+ or CD8+ T cells sorted from blood, taken in a trial of the OX40 agonist ivuxolimab. These receptors all stem from an adult with an advanced solid tumor such as melanoma, head and neck, liver or kidney cancer.

The CDR3 loop is CASSVRGNTEAFF. CDR3 nucleotide sequence: TGTGCCAGCAGCGTTAGGGGTAACACTGAAGCTTTCTTT. The chain joins TRBV9 to TRBJ1-1; D perhaps matches TRBD1 (5 bases). This CDR3 is 13 amino acids long. Germline-derived CDR1 and CDR2 are SGDLS and YYNGEE. V lost 2 bases, J lost 2 bases, and 7 bases lay in between.

The J gene is TRBJ1-1, the V gene TRBV12-5, with 7 bases that match TRBD1. With V trimmed by 0 bases and J by 4 bases, 2 bases remained unmatched. The germline CDR1 and CDR2 sequences are LGHNT and FRNRAP. The CDR3 spans 14 residues. CDR3 nucleotides: TGTGCTAGTGGTTTGGTGGACAGGCCCACTGAAGCTTTCTTT. The encoded protein is CASGLVDRPTEAFF.

This chain joins TRBV2 and TRBJ2-7; 11 bases are a match to TRBD2. The germline V gene has CDR1 SNHLY and CDR2 FYNNEI. V lost 6 bases, J lost 0 bases, and 4 bases stayed unmatched. CDR3 length equals 15 residues. For the CDR3, the DNA is TGTGCCAGCAGGAAGGGACTAGCGGACTCCTACGAGCAGTACTTC. Its translation: CASRKGLADSYEQYF.

A remark on this clone: The sample carries other DNA sequences with the same CDR3. The rearrangement uses TRBV27 and TRBJ1-1; tentative D call: TRBD1 (5 bases). V was clipped by 3 bases and J by 1 base, with 6 bases between them. The CDR3 extends over 13 amino acids. Germline CDR1 MNHEY, CDR2 SMNVEV (reference sequence). The CDR3 sequence: CASSLGENTEAFF. The CDR3 DNA reads TGTGCCAGCAGTTTGGGGGAGAACACTGAAGCTTTCTTT.

CDR3 sequence: CASSLVGQGTLSPLHF. In DNA, the CDR3 is TGTGCCAGCAGCTTAGTGGGACAGGGGACATTATCACCCCTCCACTTT. The rearrangement joins TRBV7-8 to TRBJ1-6, with 10 bases lining up with TRBD1. Germline CDR1 and CDR2: SGHVS and FQNEAQ. J lost 10 bases, V lost 1 base, and 7 bases had no gene match. This CDR3 contains 16 residues.